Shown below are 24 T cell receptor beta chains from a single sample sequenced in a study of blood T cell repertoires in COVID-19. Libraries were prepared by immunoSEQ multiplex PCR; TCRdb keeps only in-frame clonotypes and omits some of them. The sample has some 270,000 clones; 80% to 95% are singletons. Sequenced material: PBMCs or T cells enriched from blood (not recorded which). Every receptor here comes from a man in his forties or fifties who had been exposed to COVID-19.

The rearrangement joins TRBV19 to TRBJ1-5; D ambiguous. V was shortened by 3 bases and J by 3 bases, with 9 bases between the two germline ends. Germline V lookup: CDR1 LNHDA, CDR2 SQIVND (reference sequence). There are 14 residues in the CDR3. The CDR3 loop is CASSIEGYNQPQHF. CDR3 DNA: TGTGCCAGTAGTATTGAGGGATACAATCAGCCCCAGCATTTT.

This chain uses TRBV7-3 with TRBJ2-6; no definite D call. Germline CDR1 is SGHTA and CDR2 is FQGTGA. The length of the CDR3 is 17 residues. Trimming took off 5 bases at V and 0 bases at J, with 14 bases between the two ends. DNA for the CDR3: TGTGCCAGCAGCCCTTTGGGCCGGTTCTCTGGGGCCAACGTCCTGACTTTC. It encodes CASSPLGRFSGANVLTF.

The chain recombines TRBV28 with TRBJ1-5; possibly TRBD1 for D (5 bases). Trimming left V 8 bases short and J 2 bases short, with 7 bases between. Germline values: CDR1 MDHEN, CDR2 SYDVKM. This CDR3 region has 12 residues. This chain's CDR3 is CASAQGNQPQHF. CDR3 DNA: TGTGCCAGCGCACAGGGCAATCAGCCCCAGCATTTT. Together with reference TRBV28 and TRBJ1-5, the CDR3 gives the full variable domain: DVKVTQSSRYLVKRTGEKVFLECVQDMDHENMFWYRQDPGLGLRLIYFSYDVKMKEKGDIPEGYSVSREKKERFSLILESASTNQTSMYLCASAQGNQPQHFGDGTRLSIL.

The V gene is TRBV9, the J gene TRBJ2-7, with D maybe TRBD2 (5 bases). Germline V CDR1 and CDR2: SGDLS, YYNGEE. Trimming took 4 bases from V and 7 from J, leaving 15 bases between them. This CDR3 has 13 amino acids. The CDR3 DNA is TGTGCCAGCAGCCCCGGCGGGTTGAGGGAGCAGTACTTC. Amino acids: CASSPGGLREQYF.

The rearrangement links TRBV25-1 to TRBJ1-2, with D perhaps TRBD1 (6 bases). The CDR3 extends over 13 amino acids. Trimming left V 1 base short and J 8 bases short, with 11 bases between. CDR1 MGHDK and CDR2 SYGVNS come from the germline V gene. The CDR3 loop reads CASSESRGDGYTF. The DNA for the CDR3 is TGTGCCAGCAGTGAATCCAGGGGAGACGGCTACACCTTC.

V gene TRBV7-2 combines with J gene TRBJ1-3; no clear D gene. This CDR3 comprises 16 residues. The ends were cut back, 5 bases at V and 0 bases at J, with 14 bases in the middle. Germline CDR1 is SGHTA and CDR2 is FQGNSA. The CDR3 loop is CASSPGGLSSGNTIYF. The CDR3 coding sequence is TGTGCCAGCAGCCCCGGAGGGCTGAGCTCTGGAAACACCATATATTTT.

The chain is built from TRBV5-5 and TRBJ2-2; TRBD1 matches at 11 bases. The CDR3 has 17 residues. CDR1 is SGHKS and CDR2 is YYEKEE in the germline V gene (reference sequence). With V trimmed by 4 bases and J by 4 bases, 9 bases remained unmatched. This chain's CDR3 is CASSVGQGVISTGELFF. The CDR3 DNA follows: TGTGCCAGCAGCGTGGGACAGGGGGTAATTAGCACCGGGGAGCTGTTTTTT.

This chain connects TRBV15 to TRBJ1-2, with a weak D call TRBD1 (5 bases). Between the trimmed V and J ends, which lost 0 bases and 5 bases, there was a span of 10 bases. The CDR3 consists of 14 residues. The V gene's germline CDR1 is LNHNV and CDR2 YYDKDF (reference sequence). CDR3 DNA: TGTGCCACCAGCAGAGAAAGGACACTTTATGGCTACACCTTC. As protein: CATSRERTLYGYTF.

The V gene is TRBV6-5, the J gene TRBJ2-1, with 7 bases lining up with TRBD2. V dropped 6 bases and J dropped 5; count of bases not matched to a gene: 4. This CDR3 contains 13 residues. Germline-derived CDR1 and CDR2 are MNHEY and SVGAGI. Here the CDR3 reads CASSRGTNNEQFF. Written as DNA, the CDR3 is TGTGCCAGCAGCAGAGGGACTAACAATGAGCAGTTCTTC.

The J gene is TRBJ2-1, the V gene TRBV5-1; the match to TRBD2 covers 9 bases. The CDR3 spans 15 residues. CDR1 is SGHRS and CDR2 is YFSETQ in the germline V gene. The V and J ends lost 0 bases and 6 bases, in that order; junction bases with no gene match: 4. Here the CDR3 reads CASSLASGIGNEQFF. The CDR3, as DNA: TGCGCCAGCAGCTTGGCTAGCGGGATTGGCAATGAGCAGTTCTTC.

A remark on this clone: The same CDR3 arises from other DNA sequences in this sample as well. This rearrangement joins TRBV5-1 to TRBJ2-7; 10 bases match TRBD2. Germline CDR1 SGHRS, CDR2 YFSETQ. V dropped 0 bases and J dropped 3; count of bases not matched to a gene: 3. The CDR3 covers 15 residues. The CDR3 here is CASSLETSGIYEQYF. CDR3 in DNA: TGCGCCAGCAGCTTGGAAACTAGCGGGATCTACGAGCAGTACTTC.

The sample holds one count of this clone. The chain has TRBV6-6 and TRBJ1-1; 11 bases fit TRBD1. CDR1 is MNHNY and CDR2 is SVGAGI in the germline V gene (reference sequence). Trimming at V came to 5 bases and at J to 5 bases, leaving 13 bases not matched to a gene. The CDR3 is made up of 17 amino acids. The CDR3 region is CASSRAGTGGWGTEAFF. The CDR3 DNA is TGTGCCAGCAGTCGCGCCGGGACAGGGGGGTGGGGAACTGAAGCTTTCTTT.

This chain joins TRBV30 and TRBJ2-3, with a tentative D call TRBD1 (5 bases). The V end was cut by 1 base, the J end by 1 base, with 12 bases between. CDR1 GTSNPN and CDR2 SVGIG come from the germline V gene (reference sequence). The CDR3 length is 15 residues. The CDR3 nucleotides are TGTGCCTGGAGTGCCTTGGGGCAGGGCACAGATACGCAGTATTTT. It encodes CAWSALGQGTDTQYF.

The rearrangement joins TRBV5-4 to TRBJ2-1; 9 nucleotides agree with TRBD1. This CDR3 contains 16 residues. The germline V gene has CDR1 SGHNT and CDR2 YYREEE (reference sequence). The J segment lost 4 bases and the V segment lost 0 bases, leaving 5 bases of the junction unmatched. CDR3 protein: CASSLGRGQGYNEQFF. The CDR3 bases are TGTGCCAGCAGCTTGGGAAGGGGACAGGGTTACAATGAGCAGTTCTTC.

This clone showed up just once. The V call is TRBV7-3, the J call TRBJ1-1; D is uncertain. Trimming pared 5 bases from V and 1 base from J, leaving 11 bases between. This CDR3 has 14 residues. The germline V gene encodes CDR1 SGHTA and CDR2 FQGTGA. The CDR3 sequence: CASSQSTGNTEAFF. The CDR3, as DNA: TGTGCCAGCAGCCAGTCGACGGGGAACACTGAAGCTTTCTTT.

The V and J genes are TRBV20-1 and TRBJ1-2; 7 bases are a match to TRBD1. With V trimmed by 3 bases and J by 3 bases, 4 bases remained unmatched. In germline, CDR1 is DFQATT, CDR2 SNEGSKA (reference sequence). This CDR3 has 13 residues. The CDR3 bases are TGCAGTGCTAGTGAAGGGGGCGACTATGGCTACACCTTC. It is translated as CSASEGGDYGYTF.

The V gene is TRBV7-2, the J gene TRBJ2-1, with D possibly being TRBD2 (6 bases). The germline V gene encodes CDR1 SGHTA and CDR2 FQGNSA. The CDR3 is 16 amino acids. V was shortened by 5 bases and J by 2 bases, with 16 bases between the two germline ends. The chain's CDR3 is CASSPPPGSAYNEQFF. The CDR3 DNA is TGTGCCAGCAGCCCTCCCCCCGGGAGTGCCTACAATGAGCAGTTCTTC.

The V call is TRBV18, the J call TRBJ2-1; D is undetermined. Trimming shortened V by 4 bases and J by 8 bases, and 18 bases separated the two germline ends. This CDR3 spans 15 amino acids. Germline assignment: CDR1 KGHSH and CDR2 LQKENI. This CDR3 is CASSRILDSGDEQFF. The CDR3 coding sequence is TGTGCCAGCTCACGGATTCTAGATTCTGGTGATGAGCAGTTCTTC.

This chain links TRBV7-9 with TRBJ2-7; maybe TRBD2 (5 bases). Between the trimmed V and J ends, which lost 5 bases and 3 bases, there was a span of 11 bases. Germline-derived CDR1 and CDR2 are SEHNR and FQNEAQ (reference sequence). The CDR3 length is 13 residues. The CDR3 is CASSRSEGYEQYF. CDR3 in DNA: TGTGCCAGCAGCCGCAGCGAGGGCTACGAGCAGTACTTC. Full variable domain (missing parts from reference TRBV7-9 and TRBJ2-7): DTGVSQNPRHKITKRGQNVTFRCDPISEHNRLYWYRQTLGQGPEFLTYFQNEAQLEKSRLLSDRFSAERPKGSFSTLEIQRTEQGDSAMYLCASSRSEGYEQYFGPGTRLTVT.

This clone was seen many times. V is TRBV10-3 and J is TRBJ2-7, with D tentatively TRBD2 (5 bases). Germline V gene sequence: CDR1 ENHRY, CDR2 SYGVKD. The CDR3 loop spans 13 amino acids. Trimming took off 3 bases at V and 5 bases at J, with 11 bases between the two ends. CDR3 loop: CAISDGEEDEQYF. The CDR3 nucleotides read TGTGCCATCAGTGACGGTGAGGAGGACGAGCAGTACTTC.

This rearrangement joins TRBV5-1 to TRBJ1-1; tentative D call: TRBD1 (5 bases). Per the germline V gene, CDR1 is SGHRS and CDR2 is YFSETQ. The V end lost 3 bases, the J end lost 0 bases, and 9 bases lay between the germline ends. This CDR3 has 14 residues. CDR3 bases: TGCGCCAGCAGCTGGCAGGGCATGAACACTGAAGCTTTCTTT. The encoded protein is CASSWQGMNTEAFF.

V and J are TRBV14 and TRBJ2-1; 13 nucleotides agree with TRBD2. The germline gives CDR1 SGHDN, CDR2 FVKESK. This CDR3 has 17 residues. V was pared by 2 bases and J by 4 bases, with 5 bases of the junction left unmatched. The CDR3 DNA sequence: TGTGCCAGCAGCCAAAGGCCGGGACTAGCGGGGTACAATGAGCAGTTCTTC. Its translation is CASSQRPGLAGYNEQFF.

CDR3 nucleotide sequence: TGTGCCAGCAGCCGGAACCCTTACCGCGCGGACTACGAGCAGTACTTC. Encoded protein: CASSRNPYRADYEQYF. This chain links TRBV7-6 with TRBJ2-7; unclear D gene. The CDR3 spans 16 residues. V was clipped by 5 bases and J by 3 bases, with 20 bases between them. The germline V gene has CDR1 SGHVS and CDR2 FNYEAQ.

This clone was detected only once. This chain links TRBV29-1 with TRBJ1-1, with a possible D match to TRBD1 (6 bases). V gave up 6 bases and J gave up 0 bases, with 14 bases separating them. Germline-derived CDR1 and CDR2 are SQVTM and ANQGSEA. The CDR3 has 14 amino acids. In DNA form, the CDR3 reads TGCAGCGTACCGACAGGAACGATGAACACTGAAGCTTTCTTT. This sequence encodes CSVPTGTMNTEAFF.